This T cell receptor beta chain was captured in a study of blood T cell repertoires in COVID-19. Study as a whole: PBMCs, B-cell-depleted T cells, or T cells were the source of the cDNA or gDNA that made up the material.

CDR1 is LNHNV, CDR2 YYDKDF, per germline (reference sequence). The CDR3 runs 14 residues. Trimming cost V 5 bases and J 5 bases; bases outside gene matches: 5. The repertoire was sequenced with immunoSEQ multiplex PCR; TCRdb's copy has only in-frame clones and lacks some. The table includes a few hundred thousand clones, 65% to 90% detected once. The sequenced sample consisted of PBMCs or T cells enriched from blood (not recorded which). This receptor was taken from a woman aged 40 to 50 with acute COVID-19. This chain joins TRBV15 and TRBJ1-4, with TRBD1 matching over 7 bases. The CDR3, as DNA: TGTGCCACCAGCCGGACAGGCTCAAATGAAAAACTGTTTTTT. Translated, it gives CATSRTGSNEKLFF.